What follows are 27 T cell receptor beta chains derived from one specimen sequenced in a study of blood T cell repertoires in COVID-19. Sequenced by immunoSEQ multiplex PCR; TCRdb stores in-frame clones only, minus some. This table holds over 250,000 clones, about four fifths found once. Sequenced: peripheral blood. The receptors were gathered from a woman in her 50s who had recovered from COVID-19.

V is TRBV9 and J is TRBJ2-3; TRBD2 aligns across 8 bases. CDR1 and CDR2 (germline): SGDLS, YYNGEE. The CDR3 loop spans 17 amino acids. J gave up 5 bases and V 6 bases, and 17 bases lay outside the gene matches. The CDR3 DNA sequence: TGTGCCAGCACCCCTGGGGTAACGGGGGGGCCGGTAGATACGCAGTATTTT. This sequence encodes CASTPGVTGGPVDTQYF.

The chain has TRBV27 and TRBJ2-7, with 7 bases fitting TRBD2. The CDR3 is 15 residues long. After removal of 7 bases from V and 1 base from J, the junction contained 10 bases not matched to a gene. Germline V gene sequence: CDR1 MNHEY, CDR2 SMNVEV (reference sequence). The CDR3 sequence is CASKISGDISYEQYF. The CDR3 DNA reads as TGTGCCAGCAAAATCAGCGGGGATATATCCTACGAGCAGTACTTC.

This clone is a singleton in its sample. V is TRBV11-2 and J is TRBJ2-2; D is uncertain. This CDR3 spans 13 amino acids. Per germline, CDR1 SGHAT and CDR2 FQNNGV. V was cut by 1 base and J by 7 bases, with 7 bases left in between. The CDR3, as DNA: TGTGCCAGCAGCTTAGGCCACATCGGGGAGCTGTTTTTT. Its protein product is CASSLGHIGELFF.

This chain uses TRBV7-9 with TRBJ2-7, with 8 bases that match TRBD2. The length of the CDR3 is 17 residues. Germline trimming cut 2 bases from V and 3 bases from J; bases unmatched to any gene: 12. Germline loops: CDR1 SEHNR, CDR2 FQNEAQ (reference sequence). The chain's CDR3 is CASSLPTDLAGGYEQYF. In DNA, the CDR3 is TGTGCCAGCAGCTTACCTACGGACTTGGCGGGAGGCTACGAGCAGTACTTC.

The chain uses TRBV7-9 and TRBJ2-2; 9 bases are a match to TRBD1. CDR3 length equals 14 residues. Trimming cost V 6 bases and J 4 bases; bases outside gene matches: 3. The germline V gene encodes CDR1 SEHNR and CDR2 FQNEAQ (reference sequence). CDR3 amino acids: CASRGQGGTGELFF. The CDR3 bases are TGTGCCAGCAGGGGACAGGGTGGCACCGGGGAGCTGTTTTTT.

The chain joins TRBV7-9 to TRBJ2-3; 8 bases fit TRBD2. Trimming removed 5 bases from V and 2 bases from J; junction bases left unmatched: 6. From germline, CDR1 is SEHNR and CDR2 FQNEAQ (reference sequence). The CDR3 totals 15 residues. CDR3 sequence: CASSLSGAHTDTQYF. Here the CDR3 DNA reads TGTGCCAGCAGCCTTAGCGGGGCTCACACAGATACGCAGTATTTT.

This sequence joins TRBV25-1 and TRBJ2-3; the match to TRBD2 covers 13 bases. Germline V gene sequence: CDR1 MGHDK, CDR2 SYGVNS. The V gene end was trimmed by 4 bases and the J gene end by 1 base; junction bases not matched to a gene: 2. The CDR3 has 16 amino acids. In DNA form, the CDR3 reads TGTGCCAGCAGTGGGACTAGCGGGAGAGGCACAGATACGCAGTATTTT. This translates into CASSGTSGRGTDTQYF.

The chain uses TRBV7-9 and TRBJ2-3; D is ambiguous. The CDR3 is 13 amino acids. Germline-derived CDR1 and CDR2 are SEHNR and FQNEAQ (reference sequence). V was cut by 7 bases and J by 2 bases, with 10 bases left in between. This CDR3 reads CASTSLPTDTQYF. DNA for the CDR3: TGTGCCAGCACATCCCTACCCACAGATACGCAGTATTTT.

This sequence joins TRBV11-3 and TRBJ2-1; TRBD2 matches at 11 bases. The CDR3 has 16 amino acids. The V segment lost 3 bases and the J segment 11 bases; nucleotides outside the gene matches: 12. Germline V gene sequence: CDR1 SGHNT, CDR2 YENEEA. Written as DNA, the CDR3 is TGTGCCAGCAGCTTGGGGGGGATTAGCGGGAGGGCCCAGCAGTTCTTC. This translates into CASSLGGISGRAQQFF.

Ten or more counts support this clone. CDR3 residues: CASSLQGLAGRSGELFF. DNA for the CDR3: TGTGCCAGCAGCTTACAAGGACTAGCGGGAAGGTCCGGGGAGCTGTTTTTT. This chain joins TRBV7-2 and TRBJ2-2, with 12 bases identical to TRBD2. V gave up 2 bases and J gave up 6 bases; unmatched junction bases: 7. In germline, CDR1 is SGHTA, CDR2 FQGNSA. This CDR3 contains 17 residues.

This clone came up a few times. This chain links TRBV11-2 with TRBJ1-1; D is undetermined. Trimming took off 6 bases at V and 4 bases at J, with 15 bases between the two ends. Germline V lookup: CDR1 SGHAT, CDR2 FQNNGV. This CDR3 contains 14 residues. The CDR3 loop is CASSYRGISTEAFF. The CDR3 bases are TGTGCCAGCAGTTATCGGGGTATCAGCACTGAAGCTTTCTTT.

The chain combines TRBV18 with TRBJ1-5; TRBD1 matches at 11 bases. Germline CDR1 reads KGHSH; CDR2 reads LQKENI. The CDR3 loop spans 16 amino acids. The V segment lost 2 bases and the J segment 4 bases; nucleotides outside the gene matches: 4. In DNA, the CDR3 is TGTGCCAGCTCACCAACCGGGACAGGGGGGAATCAGCCCCAGCATTTT. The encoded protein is CASSPTGTGGNQPQHF.

The CDR3 reads CASSVLGSGGLYNEQFF. CDR3 sequence (DNA): TGTGCCAGCAGCGTTCTAGGAAGCGGGGGACTCTACAATGAGCAGTTCTTC. The chain employs TRBV9 and TRBJ2-1; the match to TRBD2 covers 8 bases. Losses at the gene ends were 2 bases for V and 3 bases for J; bases not matched to a gene: 10. The CDR3 is 17 amino acids. CDR1 and CDR2 (germline): SGDLS, YYNGEE.

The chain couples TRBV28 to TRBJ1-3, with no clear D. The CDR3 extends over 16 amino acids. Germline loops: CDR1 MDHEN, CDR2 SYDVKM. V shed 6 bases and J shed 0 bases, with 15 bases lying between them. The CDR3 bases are TGTGCCAGCAGCCGGGTACCAGAACTCTCTGGAAACACCATATATTTT. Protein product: CASSRVPELSGNTIYF.

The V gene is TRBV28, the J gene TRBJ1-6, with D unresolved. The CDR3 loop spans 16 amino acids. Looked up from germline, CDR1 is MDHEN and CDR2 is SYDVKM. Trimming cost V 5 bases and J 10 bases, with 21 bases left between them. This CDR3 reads CASSPPPRSVNSPLHF. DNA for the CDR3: TGTGCCAGCAGTCCTCCTCCCCGGTCGGTGAACTCACCCCTCCACTTT.

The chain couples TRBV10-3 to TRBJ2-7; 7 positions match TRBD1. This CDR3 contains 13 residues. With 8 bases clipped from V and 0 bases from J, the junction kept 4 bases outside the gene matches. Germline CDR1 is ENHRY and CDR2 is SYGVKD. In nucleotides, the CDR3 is TGTGCCATCGGGACAGAAATCTCCTACGAGCAGTACTTC. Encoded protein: CAIGTEISYEQYF.

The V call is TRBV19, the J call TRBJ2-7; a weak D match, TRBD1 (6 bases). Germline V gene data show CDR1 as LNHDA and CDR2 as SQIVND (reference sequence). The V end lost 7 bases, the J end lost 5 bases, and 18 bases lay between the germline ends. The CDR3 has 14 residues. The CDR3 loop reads CASNDRLRGHEQYF. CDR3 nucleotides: TGTGCCAGTAATGACAGGCTACGTGGGCACGAGCAGTACTTC.

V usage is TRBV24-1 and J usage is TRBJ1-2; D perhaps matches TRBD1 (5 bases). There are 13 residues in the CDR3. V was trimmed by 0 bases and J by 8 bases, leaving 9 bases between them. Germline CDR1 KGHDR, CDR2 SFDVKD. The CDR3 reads CATSDLVGGGYTF. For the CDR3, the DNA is TGTGCCACCAGTGATTTGGTCGGGGGAGGCTACACCTTC.

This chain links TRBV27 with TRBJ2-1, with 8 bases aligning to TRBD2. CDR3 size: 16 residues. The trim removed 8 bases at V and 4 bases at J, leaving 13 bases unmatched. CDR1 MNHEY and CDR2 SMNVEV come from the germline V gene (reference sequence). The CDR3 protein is CASLSTAGASYNEQFF. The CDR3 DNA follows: TGTGCCAGCTTATCAACAGCGGGAGCTTCTTACAATGAGCAGTTCTTC.

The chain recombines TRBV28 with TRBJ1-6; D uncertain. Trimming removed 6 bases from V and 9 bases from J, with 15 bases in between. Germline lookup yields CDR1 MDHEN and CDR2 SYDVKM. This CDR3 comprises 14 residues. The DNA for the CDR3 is TGTGCCAGCAGCCTCGCGAGGGTGGGTTCACCCCTCCACTTT. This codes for CASSLARVGSPLHF. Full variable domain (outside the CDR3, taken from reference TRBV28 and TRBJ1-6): DVKVTQSSRYLVKRTGEKVFLECVQDMDHENMFWYRQDPGLGLRLIYFSYDVKMKEKGDIPEGYSVSREKKERFSLILESASTNQTSMYLCASSLARVGSPLHFGNGTRLTVT.

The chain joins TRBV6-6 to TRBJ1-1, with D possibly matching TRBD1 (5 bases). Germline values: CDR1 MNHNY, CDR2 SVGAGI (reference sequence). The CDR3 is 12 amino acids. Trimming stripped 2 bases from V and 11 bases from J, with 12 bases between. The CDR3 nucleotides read TGTGCCAGCAGTTACGCGACAGTTCGGGCTTTCTTT. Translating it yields CASSYATVRAFF.

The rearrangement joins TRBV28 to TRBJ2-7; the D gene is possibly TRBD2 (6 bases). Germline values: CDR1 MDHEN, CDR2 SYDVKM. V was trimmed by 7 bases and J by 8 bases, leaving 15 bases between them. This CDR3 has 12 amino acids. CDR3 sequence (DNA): TGTGCCAGCATCGGGGGTAGTTATAAGCAGTACTTC. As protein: CASIGGSYKQYF.

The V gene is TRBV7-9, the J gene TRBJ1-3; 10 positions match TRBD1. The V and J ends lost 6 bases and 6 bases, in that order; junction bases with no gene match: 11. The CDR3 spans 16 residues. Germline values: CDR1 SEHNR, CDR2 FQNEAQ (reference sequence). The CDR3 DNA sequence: TGTGCCAGCAGTCTCACGGGACAGGGGATCTCAAACACCATATATTTT. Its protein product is CASSLTGQGISNTIYF.

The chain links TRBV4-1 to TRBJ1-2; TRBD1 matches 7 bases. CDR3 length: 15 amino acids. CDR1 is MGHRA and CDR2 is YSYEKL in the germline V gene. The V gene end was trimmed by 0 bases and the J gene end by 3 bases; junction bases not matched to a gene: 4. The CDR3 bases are TGCGCCAGCAGCCAAGATCGAGGGACAGACTATGGCTACACCTTC. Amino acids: CASSQDRGTDYGYTF.

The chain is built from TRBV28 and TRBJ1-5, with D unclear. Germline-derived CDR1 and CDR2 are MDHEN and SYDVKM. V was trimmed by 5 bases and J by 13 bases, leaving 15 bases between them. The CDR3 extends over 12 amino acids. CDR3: CASSLRHLPQHF. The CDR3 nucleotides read TGTGCCAGCAGTCTTCGACACCTACCTCAGCATTTT.

The CDR3 sequence: CASSTSPTGDQPQHF. The CDR3 nucleotides read TGTGCCAGCAGCACGAGTCCGACAGGGGATCAGCCCCAGCATTTT. V is TRBV9 and J is TRBJ1-5; 8 positions match TRBD1. The germline V gene has CDR1 SGDLS and CDR2 YYNGEE. The CDR3 loop spans 15 amino acids. Trimming removed 4 bases from V and 5 bases from J; junction bases left unmatched: 8.

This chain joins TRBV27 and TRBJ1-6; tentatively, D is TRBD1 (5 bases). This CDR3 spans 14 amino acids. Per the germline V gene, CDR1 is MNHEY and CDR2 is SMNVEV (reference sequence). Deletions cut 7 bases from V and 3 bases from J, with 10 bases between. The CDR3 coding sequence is TGTGCCAGCACCCGGACAATCTATAATTCACCCCTCCACTTT. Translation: CASTRTIYNSPLHF.